This TCR beta chain was captured in a study of T cell responses to AZD1222 COVID-19 vaccine. Clones were read by immunoSEQ multiplex PCR, and TCRdb kept only the in-frame ones, dropping some. The sample lists over 100,000 clones, around nine tenths occurring once. The CDR3 length is 13 residues. Germline loops: CDR1 SGHTA, CDR2 FQGNSA. Between the trimmed V and J ends, which lost 0 bases and 8 bases, there was a span of 5 bases. The input for sequencing was peripheral blood, taken on day 0 of AZD1222 vaccination. This TCR came from an adult in good health. The chain links TRBV7-2 to TRBJ1-6, with a possible D match to TRBD1 (5 bases). The DNA for the CDR3 is TGTGCCAGCAGCTTAGCGGGGGATTCACCCCTCCACTTT. Encoded protein: CASSLAGDSPLHF. The entire variable domain, with the rest obtained from reference TRBV7-2 and TRBJ1-6, is as follows: GAGVSQSPSNKVTEKGKDVELRCDPISGHTALYWYRQSLGQGLEFLIYFQGNSAPDKSGLPSDRFSAERTGGSVSTLTIQRTQQEDSAVYLCASSLAGDSPLHFGNGTRLTVT.